Here is one T cell receptor (beta chain) with its context. Here immunoSEQ multiplex PCR was the method, and the copy in TCRdb shows in-frame clones only, minus some. Of over 200,000 clones in the sample, about 83% were seen once. The data were taken from a study of blood T cell repertoires in COVID-19. The CDR3 covers 13 residues. In germline, CDR1 is SGHTA, CDR2 FQGNSA. V gave up 2 bases and J gave up 5 bases; unmatched junction bases: 3. The sequenced sample was peripheral blood. This TCR was recovered from a woman aged 25 to 45 with COVID-19, enrolled during active disease. The rearrangement joins TRBV7-2 to TRBJ2-7; TRBD1 matches 7 bases. The CDR3 loop is CASSLRTGDEQYF. CDR3 DNA: TGTGCCAGCAGCTTAAGGACAGGCGACGAGCAGTACTTC. Variable domain in full (rest from reference TRBV7-2 and TRBJ2-7): GAGVSQSPSNKVTEKGKDVELRCDPISGHTALYWYRQSLGQGLEFLIYFQGNSAPDKSGLPSDRFSAERTGGSVSTLTIQRTQQEDSAVYLCASSLRTGDEQYFGPGTRLTVT.